Reported below is one T cell receptor (beta chain). The data originate from a study of beta chain features in type 1 diabetes. For the study at large: All samples combined gave roughly 110,000,000 sorted cells for examination.

Expressed TCRB transcripts were sequenced after all isolated RNA was converted to cDNA. Produced via immunoSEQ multiplex PCR; TCRdb's table is partial and in-frame only. Counted here are around 500,000 clones, 11% occurring once; the ten biggest clones make up 0.046%. Germline V gives CDR1 SNHLY, CDR2 FYNNEI. The V gene lost 6 bases and the J gene lost 0 bases, with 9 bases spanning the gap. This CDR3 is built from 15 residues. This sequence originates from a woman younger than 35 in good health. The specimen was naive CD4+ T cells from blood. This chain uses TRBV2 with TRBJ2-6; D gene uncertain. The CDR3 spells CASRTGRSGANVLTF. CDR3 coding DNA: TGTGCCAGCAGGACCGGCCGCTCTGGGGCCAACGTCCTGACTTTC.